One sample yielded the 8 T cell receptor beta chains listed below, sequenced in a study of cytomegalovirus exposure and HLA in healthy donors. PCR primers comprised 60 Vbeta and 13 Jbeta primers. Sequencing was performed with immunoSEQ multiplex PCR; in TCRdb, only in-frame clones are kept and a portion is missing. This sample carries 80,000 to 95,000 clones, more than 75% of them seen once, and the ten largest clones take roughly 14%. Input material: PBMCs. The source of these receptors is a woman between 40 and 55 years old in good health and CMV-seropositive.

This chain links TRBV7-2 with TRBJ1-3, with 8 bases fitting TRBD1. This CDR3 has 13 residues. Germline V CDR1 and CDR2: SGHTA, FQGNSA. The V and J ends lost 5 bases and 8 bases, in that order; junction bases with no gene match: 5. Written as DNA, the CDR3 is TGTGCCAGCAGCGGACAGGGAATGTACACCATATATTTT. Protein: CASSGQGMYTIYF.

This chain links TRBV10-3 with TRBJ2-5, with 15 bases matching TRBD2. J was trimmed by 4 bases and V by 5 bases; bases with no gene match: 11. The germline gives CDR1 ENHRY, CDR2 SYGVKD. The CDR3 runs to 18 residues. The CDR3 is CAISQGLAGGIGRETQYF. The CDR3, as DNA: TGTGCCATCAGTCAAGGACTAGCGGGAGGGATAGGACGAGAGACCCAGTACTTC.

The rearrangement joins TRBV6-4 to TRBJ1-2; TRBD1 matches 7 bases. The CDR3 consists of 12 residues. J was trimmed by 3 bases and V by 8 bases; bases with no gene match: 3. Germline CDR1 reads MRHNA; CDR2 reads SNTAGT. CDR3 sequence (DNA): TGTGCCAGCGTACAGGGGTACTATGGCTACACCTTC. Protein product: CASVQGYYGYTF.

This clone is a singleton in its sample. The genes are TRBV9 and TRBJ2-3, with D tentatively TRBD1 (7 bases). V gave up 2 bases and J gave up 4 bases, with 17 bases separating them. The length of the CDR3 is 16 residues. The V gene's germline CDR1 is SGDLS and CDR2 YYNGEE. This CDR3 is CASSVDGGGAADTQYF. For the CDR3, the DNA is TGTGCCAGCAGCGTCGACGGAGGGGGCGCGGCAGATACGCAGTATTTT. The whole variable domain, filled in from reference TRBV9 and TRBJ2-3, reads DSGVTQTPKHLITATGQRVTLRCSPRSGDLSVYWYQQSLDQGLQFLIQYYNGEERAKGNILERFSAQQFPDLHSELNLSSLELGDSALYFCASSVDGGGAADTQYFGPGTRLTVL.

Concerning this clone itself: The same CDR3 is also encoded by other DNA sequences in this sample. This chain uses TRBV7-9 with TRBJ2-7; TRBD2 matches at 7 bases. CDR3 length: 12 amino acids. Germline CDR1 is SEHNR and CDR2 is FQNEAQ (reference sequence). The junction had 1 base not matched to a gene; V was cut back by 5 bases and J by 3 bases. This CDR3 is CASSPGGYEQYF. DNA for the CDR3: TGTGCCAGCAGCCCGGGAGGCTACGAGCAGTACTTC.

In DNA form, the CDR3 reads TGTGCCAGCAGCAATCGACAGGGGGCTCCCTCCTTTAACACCGGGGAGCTGTTTTTT. Its translation is CASSNRQGAPSFNTGELFF. V gene TRBV13 combines with J gene TRBJ2-2; 10 bases agree with TRBD1. The CDR3 runs 19 residues. V dropped 5 bases and J dropped 2; count of bases not matched to a gene: 14. CDR1 and CDR2 from the germline V gene are PRHDT and FYEKMQ (reference sequence).

The V call is TRBV9, the J call TRBJ1-1; D call uncertain. This CDR3 has 14 residues. V lost 3 bases and J lost 12, with 21 bases in between. Germline V gene data show CDR1 as SGDLS and CDR2 as YYNGEE. In nucleotides, the CDR3 is TGTGCCAGCAGCGCCCCTCCGGTCGGAGGTACGACTTTCTTT. It codes for CASSAPPVGGTTFF.

This clone was seen a single time. V and J are TRBV4-1 and TRBJ1-2, with 8 bases that match TRBD1. Germline CDR1 and CDR2: MGHRA and YSYEKL. V was pared by 1 base and J by 4 bases, with 5 bases of the junction left unmatched. The CDR3 length is 15 residues. CDR3 sequence (DNA): TGCGCCAGCAGCCAAGGGACAGGGTTGGGCTATGGCTACACCTTC. It encodes CASSQGTGLGYGYTF.